Following are 18 T cell receptor beta chains from one sample sequenced in a study of blood T cell repertoires in COVID-19. TCRdb's table, derived via immunoSEQ multiplex PCR, lists solely in-frame clones and lacks some. Of 100,000 or so clones in the sample, 70% to 90% were seen once. What was sequenced was peripheral blood. These receptors were taken from a woman in her 30s with acute or convalescent COVID-19.

On this clone itself: Other DNA variants within this sample encode the same CDR3. The chain's CDR3 is CASSVGGSSYNSPLHF. Here the CDR3 DNA reads TGTGCCAGCAGCGTGGGCGGGAGCTCCTATAATTCACCCCTCCACTTT. The chain uses TRBV9 and TRBJ1-6; D unclear. CDR3 length equals 16 residues. V was shortened by 2 bases and J by 0 bases, with 9 bases between the two germline ends. The germline gives CDR1 SGDLS, CDR2 YYNGEE.

The genes are TRBV7-9 and TRBJ1-5, with TRBD1 matching over 8 bases. This CDR3 is 12 amino acids long. Trimming took 4 bases from V and 9 from J; bases not matched to a gene: 2. Looked up from germline, CDR1 is SEHNR and CDR2 is FQNEAQ (reference sequence). The DNA for the CDR3 is TGTGCCAGCAGCTCACAGGGGGGGCCCCAGCATTTT. Protein product: CASSSQGGPQHF.

The rearrangement links TRBV19 to TRBJ1-5; D perhaps matches TRBD1 (5 bases). The CDR3 has 14 amino acids. Trimming cost V 8 bases and J 3 bases, with 14 bases left between them. CDR1 and CDR2 (germline): LNHDA, SQIVND (reference sequence). DNA for the CDR3: TGTGCCAGTCGAGTGCGACAGCCCAATCAGCCCCAGCATTTT. Protein sequence: CASRVRQPNQPQHF.

The CDR3 bases are TGTGCCAGCAGTCCCGGGACAGGCAATCAGCCCCAGCATTTT. Its translation: CASSPGTGNQPQHF. The chain is built from TRBV28 and TRBJ1-5, with TRBD1 identical over 7 bases. V was pared by 5 bases and J by 2 bases, with 3 bases of the junction left unmatched. The CDR3 is 14 amino acids. Germline CDR1 reads MDHEN; CDR2 reads SYDVKM.

This chain joins TRBV5-1 and TRBJ1-3, with D possibly TRBD1 on 6 matching bases. Trimming took off 0 bases at V and 4 bases at J, with 11 bases between the two ends. CDR1 is SGHRS, CDR2 YFSETQ, per germline. This CDR3 is built from 15 residues. This CDR3 is CASSLEPGDGNTIYF. CDR3 DNA: TGCGCCAGCAGCTTGGAACCAGGGGACGGAAACACCATATATTTT.

The chain couples TRBV28 to TRBJ1-5; D gene ambiguous. Germline CDR1 MDHEN, CDR2 SYDVKM. CDR3 length: 16 amino acids. The V end was cut by 3 bases, the J end by 0 bases, with 12 bases between. The CDR3 sequence: CASSLRSPYSNQPQHF. CDR3 sequence (DNA): TGTGCCAGCAGTTTGCGCTCCCCATATAGCAATCAGCCCCAGCATTTT. Based on the CDR3 plus reference TRBV28 and TRBJ1-5, the full variable domain is DVKVTQSSRYLVKRTGEKVFLECVQDMDHENMFWYRQDPGLGLRLIYFSYDVKMKEKGDIPEGYSVSREKKERFSLILESASTNQTSMYLCASSLRSPYSNQPQHFGDGTRLSIL.

The gene calls are TRBV5-6 and TRBJ2-3; D perhaps matches TRBD2 (5 bases). Deletions cut 4 bases from V and 4 bases from J, with 13 bases between. The germline V gene has CDR1 SGHDT and CDR2 YYEEEE. The CDR3 has 14 residues. CDR3 region: CASSALAGADTQYF. CDR3 nucleotides: TGTGCCAGCAGCGCCCTAGCCGGGGCAGATACGCAGTATTTT.

The rearrangement links TRBV6-5 to TRBJ1-5, with D uncertain. Trimming shortened V by 6 bases and J by 7 bases, and 10 bases separated the two germline ends. CDR1 and CDR2 from the germline V gene are MNHEY and SVGAGI. This CDR3 comprises 12 residues. CDR3 in DNA: TGTGCCAGCAGGCACAGAGAGCAGCCCCAGCATTTT. It codes for CASRHREQPQHF.

In its sample, this clone was seen a few times. The chain employs TRBV12-3 or TRBV12-4 and TRBJ2-2, with 10 bases matching TRBD1. The CDR3 extends over 13 amino acids. Trimming removed 6 bases from V and 5 bases from J; junction bases left unmatched: 0. The CDR3 DNA reads TGTGCCAGCAGGGGACAGGGGACCGGGGAGCTGTTTTTT. Residues: CASRGQGTGELFF.

This clone qualifies as medium-sized. CDR3 sequence (DNA): TGTGCCAGCATAAGTCAGAACGGGGAGCTGTTTTTT. It yields the protein CASISQNGELFF. The chain is built from TRBV6-6 and TRBJ2-2; D unclear. This CDR3 has 12 residues. The germline gives CDR1 MNHNY, CDR2 SVGAGI (reference sequence). V lost 7 bases and J 7 bases, leaving 10 bases between the germline ends.

The J gene is TRBJ1-5, the V gene TRBV7-9; 7 nucleotides match TRBD1. CDR1 and CDR2 from the germline V gene are SEHNR and FQNEAQ (reference sequence). The CDR3 runs 14 residues. J lost 5 bases, V lost 2 bases, and 3 bases had no gene match. This CDR3 reads CASSLRDSDQPQHF. The CDR3 DNA reads as TGTGCCAGCAGCTTAAGGGACAGCGATCAGCCCCAGCATTTT.

The chain has TRBV7-9 and TRBJ1-1; perhaps TRBD1 as D (6 bases). CDR1 is SEHNR, CDR2 FQNEAQ, per germline (reference sequence). CDR3 length: 16 residues. V was clipped by 3 bases and J by 0 bases, with 14 bases between them. The CDR3 is CASSLTGGLLNTEAFF. CDR3 DNA: TGTGCCAGCAGCTTGACGGGGGGCTTATTGAACACTGAAGCTTTCTTT.

The chain links TRBV5-6 to TRBJ2-7, with TRBD1 identical over 9 bases. The ends lost 4 bases at V and 3 bases at J; junction bases unmatched: 2. The CDR3 length is 13 residues. Germline CDR1 and CDR2: SGHDT and YYEEEE. Here the CDR3 reads CASSGQGYYEQYF. In DNA, the CDR3 is TGTGCCAGCAGCGGACAGGGGTACTACGAGCAGTACTTC.

This chain uses TRBV18 with TRBJ1-5; 9 bases fit TRBD1. Losses at the gene ends were 4 bases for V and 1 base for J; bases not matched to a gene: 5. CDR1 and CDR2 (germline): KGHSH, LQKENI. This CDR3 contains 16 residues. The CDR3 is CASSRDRGSSNQPQHF. In DNA form, the CDR3 reads TGTGCCAGCTCACGTGACAGGGGGTCGAGCAATCAGCCCCAGCATTTT.

The genes are TRBV2 and TRBJ2-3; 13 nucleotides agree with TRBD2. The CDR3 is made up of 16 amino acids. Germline V CDR1 and CDR2: SNHLY, FYNNEI. The V segment lost 6 bases and the J segment 4 bases; nucleotides outside the gene matches: 7. DNA for the CDR3: TGTGCCAGCAGGCCACTAGCGGGGGGGGTGTCAGATACGCAGTATTTT. It specifies CASRPLAGGVSDTQYF. Based on the CDR3 plus reference TRBV2 and TRBJ2-3, the full variable domain is EPEVTQTPSHQVTQMGQEVILRCVPISNHLYFYWYRQILGQKVEFLVSFYNNEISEKSEIFDDQFSVERPDGSNFTLKIRSTKLEDSAMYFCASRPLAGGVSDTQYFGPGTRLTVL.

The chain links TRBV12-3 or TRBV12-4 to TRBJ1-5, with 7 nucleotides matching TRBD1. The CDR3 is 13 amino acids. V trimming: 6 bases; J trimming: 9 bases; junction bases outside the gene matches: 8. This chain's CDR3 is CASSPQGIVPQHF. The CDR3 nucleotides read TGTGCCAGCAGCCCACAGGGGATAGTGCCCCAGCATTTT.

J is TRBJ1-1 and V is TRBV7-9, with D possibly TRBD1 on 6 matching bases. V lost 5 bases to trimming and J lost 1 base, with 17 bases between them. Germline CDR1 and CDR2: SEHNR and FQNEAQ (reference sequence). The CDR3 has 16 amino acids. The CDR3 sequence: CASSTDRQGPNTEAFF. The CDR3 DNA sequence: TGTGCCAGCAGCACAGACAGGCAAGGTCCGAACACTGAAGCTTTCTTT.

This sequence joins TRBV19 and TRBJ1-5; D uncertain. CDR3 length: 16 amino acids. Germline V gene lookup returns CDR1 LNHDA and CDR2 SQIVND (reference sequence). Trimming took 1 base from V and 2 from J, leaving 12 bases between them. Written as DNA, the CDR3 is TGTGCCAGTAGTATAGGGAGACCGTCGGGCAATCAGCCCCAGCATTTT. Translated: CASSIGRPSGNQPQHF.